This TCR beta chain was observed in a study of cytotoxic CD8 clonotypes in ibrutinib-treated CLL. Between the trimmed V and J ends, which lost 1 base and 0 bases, there was a span of 12 bases. CDR3 length: 16 amino acids. CDR1 is LGHNA, CDR2 YNFKEQ, per germline. In regard to this clone: Its antigen is undetermined.

Study outcomes and limitations: The clonality rise at ibrutinib response reflected private clonotype expansion. Higher circulating CD8+ T-cell counts strongly accompanied higher baseline clonality, above age-matched healthy donors.

Cryopreserved PBMCs supplied about 1.9 micrograms of genomic DNA for TCR beta libraries. The intended depth for sequencing was 1 in 200,000 to 1 in 1 million T cells. Clones were read by immunoSEQ multiplex PCR, and TCRdb kept only the in-frame ones, dropping some. The sample shows about 49,000 clones, approximately 50% of them seen only once. This sequence originates from a human donor with chronic lymphocytic leukemia. The V call is TRBV4-2, the J call TRBJ2-5; tentatively, D is TRBD2 (6 bases). Sequenced material: PBMCs, taken after 12 months of ibrutinib treatment. The DNA of the CDR3 is TGTGCCAGCAGCCAAGTGTCCGGGACTTACCAAGAGACCCAGTACTTC. It translates to CASSQVSGTYQETQYF.